Sequencing of this T cell receptor (beta chain) was carried out in a study of blood T cell repertoires in COVID-19. The wider study: The United States, Italy and Spain were the sources of the acute and convalescent COVID-19 samples. PBMCs, B-cell-depleted T cells, or T cells provided the cDNA or gDNA that made up the material.

Germline-derived CDR1 and CDR2 are SGHNT and YYREEE (reference sequence). Trimming cost V 1 base and J 5 bases, with 12 bases left between them. This CDR3 has 14 residues. Authors' processing steps: By means of reference gene primer amplification, nucleated cell counts were estimated. TCRdb's copy holds only in-frame clones and misses some; the assay was immunoSEQ multiplex PCR. V and J calls and clone size are those listed in that table; D and trimming were worked out from the DNA. This table holds 130,000 to 150,000 clones, over 70% found once. V is TRBV5-4 and J is TRBJ2-5; D unclear. Sequencing used peripheral blood. The clonotype originates from a woman in her fifties or sixties with acute or convalescent COVID-19. This chain's CDR3 is CASSLRGGFETQYF. CDR3 nucleotides: TGTGCCAGCAGCTTGCGCGGCGGTTTCGAGACCCAGTACTTC.